Reported below is one TCR beta chain. A single count supports this clone. Which antigen it targets is not known. Base qualities are missing; no much larger clone stands one base away. TCRbeta CDR3 regions were amplified from genomic DNA by means of the immunoSEQ Assay, a bias-controlled multiplex PCR. The study's own analysis went as follows. The number of nucleated cells in each sample was estimated from the amplification of reference gene primers within the assay. To quantify the absolute abundance of each unique TCRbeta CDR3 rearrangement, sequence reads were collapsed and filtered. For each sample, productive Simpson clonality was calculated as the square root of Simpson's diversity index over productive rearrangements. Imported from immuneACCESS, the table was reduced by TCRdb to in-frame sequences with V and J called. These copies leave out some clones; in studies compared against another copy, an unresolved V gene accounts for under half, and the cause of the remainder is not known. V and J calls and clone size are as listed in that table; D and trimming were resolved from the DNA. In this sample the table shows about 240,000 clones, around 85% of which occur a single time. The top ten constitute roughly 10% of the sample.

This sample stems from a study of blood T cell repertoires in COVID-19 (dated by TCRdb to about 2020). For context, the study as a whole: The collaborator samples originated in the United States, Italy and Spain and spanned the acute and convalescent phases of COVID-19. Subjects who had been exposed to COVID-19, were actively infected with it, or had recovered from it provided the deeply sampled blood TCRbeta repertoires that made up the dataset. Where available, HLA class I and class II types were taken from metadata supplied by the sample provider and were not determined by assay-based typing. The samples were drawn from two sources: the first 160 participants of the ongoing ImmuneRACE study, and over 1,000 subjects contributed by 6 global collaborators. A freely available public database, intended as a resource for researchers studying the immune response to SARS-CoV-2, is where the repertoires were released. The material from the prospective study consisted of cDNA or gDNA derived from T cells, B-cell-depleted T cells, or PBMCs. A de-identified subject ID, COVID-19 status, age in years and sex were almost always included in the sample metadata. The full study reports these points: The quantity of clinical and demographic metadata differed by source and by participant and was supplied without curation.

Whole blood was collected in K2EDTA tubes by collaborating institutions according to the institutions' own protocols. Collaborator samples were shipped for TCRbeta analysis as frozen whole blood, isolated PBMCs, or DNA extracted from either sample type. The CDR3, from cysteine to phenylalanine, totals 16 residues. The kept DNA is CDR3 alone, 48 bases in frame from the first base. In the germline V gene, CDR1 corresponds to SGHRS and CDR2 to YFSETQ. V ends up 4 bases short and J 4 bases short, with an unmatched junction base count of 7. The rearrangement joined TRBV5-1 to TRBJ2-2; the junction holds 10 bases that match TRBD1. The TCR comes from a woman over 75 with acute or convalescent COVID-19. Sequencing was done on a sample of peripheral blood. The CDR3 loop reads CASSTLGTGATGELFF. The nucleotide sequence is TGCGCCAGCAGCACCCTTGGGACAGGGGCCACCGGGGAGCTGTTTTTT.